This T cell receptor (beta chain) emerged from a study of identical twins. Overall study findings and caveats: Among beta out-of-frame sequences, excess sharing between twins appeared weaker.

TCRdb fed the 5' RACE reads into MiXCR, producing one record per CDR3 protein. The table shows some 900,000 distinct CDR3 sequences, with about 12% occurring only once. Turning to this clonotype: Its antigen remains unknown.

The CDR3 runs 15 residues. CDR1 and CDR2 from the germline V gene are SGDLS and YYNGEE. V was pared by 0 bases and J by 5 bases, with 14 bases between. This sample was also put to use in a study of yellow fever vaccine responses in identical twins.

This sequence joins TRBV9 and TRBJ2-5; D unresolved. The sample consisted of PBMCs. The sequence was obtained from a woman aged 18-35 years in good health. The CDR3 sequence is CASSVGTQQGETQYF. Here the CDR3 DNA reads TGTGCCAGCAGCGTAGGGACCCAACAAGGGGAGACCCAGTACTTC.